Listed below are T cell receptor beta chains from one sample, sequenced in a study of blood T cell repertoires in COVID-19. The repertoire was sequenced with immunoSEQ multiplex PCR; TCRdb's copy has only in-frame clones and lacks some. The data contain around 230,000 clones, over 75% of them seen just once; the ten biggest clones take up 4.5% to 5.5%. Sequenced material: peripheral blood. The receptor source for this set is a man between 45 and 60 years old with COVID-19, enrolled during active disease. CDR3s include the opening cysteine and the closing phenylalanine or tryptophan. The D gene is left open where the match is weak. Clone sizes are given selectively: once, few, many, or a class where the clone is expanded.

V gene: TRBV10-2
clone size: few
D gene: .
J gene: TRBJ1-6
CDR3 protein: CASSEWQGNDSPLHF
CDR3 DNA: TGCGCCAGCAGTGAGTGGCAGGGTAATGATTCACCCCTCCACTTT

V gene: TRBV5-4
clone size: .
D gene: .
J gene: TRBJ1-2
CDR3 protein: CASSQVNYGYTF
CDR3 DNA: TGTGCCAGCAGCCAGGTGAACTATGGCTACACCTTC

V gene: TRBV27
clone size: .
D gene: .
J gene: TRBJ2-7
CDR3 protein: CASQQRQSYEQYF
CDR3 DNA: TGTGCCAGCCAACAACGACAGTCCTACGAGCAGTACTTC

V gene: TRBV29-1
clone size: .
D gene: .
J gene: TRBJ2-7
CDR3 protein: CSVEDIQNPGMVKQYF
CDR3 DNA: TGCAGCGTTGAAGATATACAAAACCCGGGGATGGTCAAGCAGTACTTC

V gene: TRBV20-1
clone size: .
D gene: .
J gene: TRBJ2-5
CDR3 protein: CSASLVRETQYF
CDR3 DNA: TGCAGTGCTAGTTTGGTTCGGGAGACCCAGTACTTC

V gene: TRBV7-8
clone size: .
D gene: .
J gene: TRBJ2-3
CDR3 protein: CASKLEGFFGADTQYF
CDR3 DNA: TGTGCCAGCAAACTGGAGGGCTTCTTCGGCGCAGATACGCAGTATTTT

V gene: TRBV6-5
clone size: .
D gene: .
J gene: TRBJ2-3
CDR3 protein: CASSYSFSSTDTQYF
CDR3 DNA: TGTGCCAGCAGTTACTCTTTTTCTAGCACAGATACGCAGTATTTT

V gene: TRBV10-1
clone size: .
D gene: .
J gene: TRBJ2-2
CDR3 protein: CASGDSVAGELFF
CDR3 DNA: TGCGCCAGCGGGGACTCTGTAGCCGGGGAGCTGTTTTTT

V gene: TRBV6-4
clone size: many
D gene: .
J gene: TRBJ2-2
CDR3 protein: CASSDSEGGDHTGELFF
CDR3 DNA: TGTGCCAGCAGTGACTCGGAGGGGGGGGACCACACCGGGGAGCTGTTTTTT

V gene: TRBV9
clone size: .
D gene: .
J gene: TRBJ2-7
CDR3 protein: CASSVGGFLYEQYF
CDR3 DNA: TGTGCCAGCAGCGTAGGGGGCTTCCTCTACGAGCAGTACTTC

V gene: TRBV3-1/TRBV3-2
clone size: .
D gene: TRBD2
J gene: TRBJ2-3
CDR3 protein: CASSQVAGGSTDTQYF
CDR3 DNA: TGTGCCAGCAGCCAAGTTGCGGGGGGTAGCACAGATACGCAGTATTTT

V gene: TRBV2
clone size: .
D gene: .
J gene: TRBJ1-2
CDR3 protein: CASSGGASIYGYTF
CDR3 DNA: TGTGCCAGCAGTGGGGGAGCCTCTATCTATGGCTACACCTTC

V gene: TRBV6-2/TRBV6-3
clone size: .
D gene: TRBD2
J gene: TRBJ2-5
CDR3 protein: CASSYQRGAQYF
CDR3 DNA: TGTGCCAGCAGTTACCAGCGGGGGGCCCAGTACTTC

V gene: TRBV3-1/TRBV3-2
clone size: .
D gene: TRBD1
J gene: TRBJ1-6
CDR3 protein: CASSQVQGENSPLHF
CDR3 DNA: TGTGCCAGCAGCCAAGTTCAGGGGGAGAATTCACCCCTCCACTTT

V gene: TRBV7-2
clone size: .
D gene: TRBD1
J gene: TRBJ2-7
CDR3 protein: CASSSTGTGVREQYF
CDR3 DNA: TGTGCCAGCAGCTCCACCGGGACAGGGGTCCGCGAGCAGTACTTC

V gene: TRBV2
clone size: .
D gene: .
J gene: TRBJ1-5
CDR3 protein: CASRATRGDSNQPQHF
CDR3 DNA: TGTGCCAGCAGAGCTACGCGGGGAGATAGCAATCAGCCCCAGCATTTT

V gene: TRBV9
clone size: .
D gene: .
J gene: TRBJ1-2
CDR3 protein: CASSVELGRVGGYTF
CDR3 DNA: TGTGCCAGCAGCGTAGAATTGGGCAGGGTCGGTGGCTACACCTTC

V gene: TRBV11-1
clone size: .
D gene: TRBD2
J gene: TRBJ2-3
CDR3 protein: CASTSLAGGPDTQYF
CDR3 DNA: TGTGCCAGCACTTCTCTAGCGGGGGGGCCGGATACGCAGTATTTT

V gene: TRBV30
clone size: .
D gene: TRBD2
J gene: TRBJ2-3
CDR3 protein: CAWNLLASSTDTQYF
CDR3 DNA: TGTGCCTGGAACTTACTAGCGTCTAGCACAGATACGCAGTATTTT

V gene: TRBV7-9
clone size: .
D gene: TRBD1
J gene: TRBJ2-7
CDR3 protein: CASSHTAGQVNYEQYF
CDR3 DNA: TGTGCCAGCAGCCACACGGCCGGACAGGTAAACTACGAGCAGTACTTC

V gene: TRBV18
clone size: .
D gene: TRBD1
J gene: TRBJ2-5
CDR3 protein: CASSSGQGAQETQYF
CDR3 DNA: TGTGCCAGCTCATCGGGACAGGGGGCTCAAGAGACCCAGTACTTC

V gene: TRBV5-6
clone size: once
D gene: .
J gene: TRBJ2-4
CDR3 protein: CASSLSRVKNIQYF
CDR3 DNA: TGTGCCAGCAGCTTGAGCAGGGTCAAAAACATTCAGTACTTC

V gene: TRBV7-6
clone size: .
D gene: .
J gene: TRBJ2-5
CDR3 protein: CASSFRSSREGLETQYF
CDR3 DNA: TGTGCCAGCAGCTTTAGATCCTCCCGGGAAGGGTTGGAGACCCAGTACTTC

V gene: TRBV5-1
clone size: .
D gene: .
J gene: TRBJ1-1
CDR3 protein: CASSSRDFRTEAFF
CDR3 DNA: TGCGCCAGCAGCTCAAGGGACTTCCGAACTGAAGCTTTCTTT

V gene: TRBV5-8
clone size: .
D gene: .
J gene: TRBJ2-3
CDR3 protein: CASSLGGFSRSTDTQYF
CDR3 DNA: TGTGCCAGCAGCTTAGGAGGGTTTAGTCGTAGCACAGATACGCAGTATTTT

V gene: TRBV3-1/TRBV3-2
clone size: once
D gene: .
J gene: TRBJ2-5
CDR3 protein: CASKTLANQETQYF
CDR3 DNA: TGTGCCAGCAAAACTTTAGCGAACCAAGAGACCCAGTACTTC

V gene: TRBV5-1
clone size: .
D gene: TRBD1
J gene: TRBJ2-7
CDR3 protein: CASSPGQNYEQYF
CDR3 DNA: TGCGCCAGCAGCCCGGGACAGAACTACGAGCAGTACTTC

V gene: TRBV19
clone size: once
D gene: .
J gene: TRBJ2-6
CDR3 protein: CASSMGHLSGANVLTF
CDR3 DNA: TGTGCCAGTAGTATGGGCCACCTCTCTGGGGCCAACGTCCTGACTTTC

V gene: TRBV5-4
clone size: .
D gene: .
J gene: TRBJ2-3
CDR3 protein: CASSLGGRNTQYF
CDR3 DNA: TGTGCCAGCAGCTTGGGAGGGAGGAATACGCAGTATTTT

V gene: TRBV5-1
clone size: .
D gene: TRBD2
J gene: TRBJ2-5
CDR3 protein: CASSSGLAGGVETQYF
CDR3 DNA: TGCGCCAGCAGCTCAGGACTAGCGGGGGGTGTAGAGACCCAGTACTTC

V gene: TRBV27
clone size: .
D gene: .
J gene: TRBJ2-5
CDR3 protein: CASSTPREYQETQYF
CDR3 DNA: TGTGCCAGCAGTACCCCCCGGGAGTACCAAGAGACCCAGTACTTC

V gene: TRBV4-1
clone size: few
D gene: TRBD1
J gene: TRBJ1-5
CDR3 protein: CASSRQGDQPQHF
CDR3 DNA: TGCGCCAGCAGTCGACAGGGAGATCAGCCCCAGCATTTT

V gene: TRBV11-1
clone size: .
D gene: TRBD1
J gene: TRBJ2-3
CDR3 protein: CASTPTNNRGLYTQYF
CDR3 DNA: TGTGCCAGCACCCCAACTAATAACAGGGGGCTTTATACGCAGTATTTT

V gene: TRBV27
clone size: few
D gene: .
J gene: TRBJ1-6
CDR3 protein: CASSSPGYNSPLHF
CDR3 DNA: TGTGCCAGCAGTTCCCCGGGGTATAATTCACCCCTCCACTTT

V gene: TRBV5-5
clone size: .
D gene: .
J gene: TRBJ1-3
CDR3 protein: CASSLVSSGNTIYF
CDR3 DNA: TGTGCCAGCAGCTTGGTGAGCTCTGGAAACACCATATATTTT

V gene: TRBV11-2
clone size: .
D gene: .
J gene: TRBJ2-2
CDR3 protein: CASSEGPGKQNTGELFF
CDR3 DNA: TGTGCCAGCAGCGAAGGGCCGGGGAAGCAAAACACCGGGGAGCTGTTTTTT

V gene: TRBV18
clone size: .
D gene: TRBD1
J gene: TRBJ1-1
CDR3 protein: CASSLDRGVYTEAFF
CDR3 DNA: TGTGCCAGCTCACTAGACAGGGGGGTTTACACTGAAGCTTTCTTT

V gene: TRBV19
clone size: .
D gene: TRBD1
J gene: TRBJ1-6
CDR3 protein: CASSINHNPRDSNSPLHF
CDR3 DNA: TGTGCCAGTAGTATTAACCACAACCCCCGGGACAGTAATTCACCCCTCCACTTT

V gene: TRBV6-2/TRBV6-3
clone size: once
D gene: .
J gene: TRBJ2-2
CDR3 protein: CASSYRPGELFF
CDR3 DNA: TGTGCCAGCAGTTACCGTCCCGGGGAGCTGTTTTTT

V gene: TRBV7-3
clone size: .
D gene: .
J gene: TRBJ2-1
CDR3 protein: CASSPDKGGNEQFF
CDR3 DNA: TGTGCCAGCAGCCCGGACAAGGGGGGGAATGAGCAGTTCTTC

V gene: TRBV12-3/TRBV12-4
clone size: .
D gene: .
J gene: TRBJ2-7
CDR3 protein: CASSLSTEYEQYF
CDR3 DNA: TGTGCCAGCAGTTTATCTACAGAGTACGAGCAGTACTTC

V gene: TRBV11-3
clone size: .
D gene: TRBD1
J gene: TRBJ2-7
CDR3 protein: CASSLTPGQGAVQYF
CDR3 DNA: TGTGCCAGCAGCTTAACCCCGGGACAGGGGGCTGTGCAGTACTTC

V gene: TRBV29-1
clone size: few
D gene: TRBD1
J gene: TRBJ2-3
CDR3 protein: CSGGTGKADTQYF
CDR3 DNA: TGCAGCGGAGGGACAGGGAAGGCAGATACGCAGTATTTT

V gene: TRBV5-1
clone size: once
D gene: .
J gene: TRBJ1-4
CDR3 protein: CASSPGGEEKLFF
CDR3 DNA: TGCGCCAGCAGCCCGGGCGGGGAGGAAAAACTGTTTTTT

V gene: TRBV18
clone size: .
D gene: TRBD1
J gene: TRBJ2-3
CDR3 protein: CASRGRTGRTDTQYF
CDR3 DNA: TGTGCCAGCCGGGGGCGGACAGGGAGGACAGATACGCAGTATTTT

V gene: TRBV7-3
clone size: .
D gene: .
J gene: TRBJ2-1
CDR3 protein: CASSLTGQGDNEQFF
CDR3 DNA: TGTGCCAGCAGCTTAACGGGGCAGGGTGACAATGAGCAGTTCTTC

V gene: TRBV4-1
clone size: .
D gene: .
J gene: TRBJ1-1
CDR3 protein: CASSQVPQGHTEAFF
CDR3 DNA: TGCGCCAGCAGCCAAGTCCCACAGGGACACACTGAAGCTTTCTTT

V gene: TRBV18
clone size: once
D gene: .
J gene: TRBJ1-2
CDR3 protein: CASSPSGGYGYTF
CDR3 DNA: TGTGCCAGCTCACCGTCGGGGGGATACGGCTACACCTTC

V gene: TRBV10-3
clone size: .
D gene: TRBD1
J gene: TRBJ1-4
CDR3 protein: CAISGTGGQKLFF
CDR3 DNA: TGTGCCATCAGCGGGACAGGGGGCCAAAAACTGTTTTTT

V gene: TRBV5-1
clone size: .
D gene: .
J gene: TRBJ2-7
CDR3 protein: CASSLNGGRSSYEQYF
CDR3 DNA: TGCGCCAGCAGCCTAAACGGAGGCAGGTCTTCCTACGAGCAGTACTTC